Listed here is a single T cell receptor beta chain. This entry comes from a study of cytomegalovirus exposure and HLA in healthy donors. The PCR used 60 Vbeta and 13 Jbeta primers. TCRdb's copy holds only in-frame clones and misses some; the assay was immunoSEQ multiplex PCR. Among about 140,000 clones listed, 60% to 85% were seen once. Sequencing used PBMCs. This sequence originates from a male donor in good health and CMV-seronegative.

The CDR3 region is CASSLVRGTDSYEQYF. Written as DNA, the CDR3 is TGTGCCAGCAGTTTAGTTCGTGGGACAGACTCCTACGAGCAGTACTTC. The chain links TRBV6-6 to TRBJ2-7, with 7 bases matching TRBD1. This CDR3 spans 16 amino acids. V was clipped by 4 bases and J by 0 bases; unmatched bases: 9. The V gene's germline CDR1 is MNHNY and CDR2 SVGAGI (reference sequence).